The next 2 T cell receptor beta chains were all read from a single sample in a study of blood T cell repertoires in COVID-19. Profiled with immunoSEQ multiplex PCR; TCRdb holds only in-frame clones, not every one. The data show approximately 300,000 clones, more than 75% seen once. What was sequenced was PBMCs or T cells enriched from blood (not recorded which). The receptors come from a woman between 18 and 29 years old who had recovered from COVID-19.

With regard to this clone: This sample also contains other DNA sequences that code for the same CDR3. The rearrangement links TRBV9 to TRBJ1-5; D is unresolved. The V gene lost 0 bases and the J gene lost 0 bases, with 4 bases spanning the gap. Germline V lookup: CDR1 SGDLS, CDR2 YYNGEE. The CDR3 has 14 amino acids. The CDR3 nucleotides read TGTGCCAGCAGCGTAGCCGGTAGCAATCAGCCCCAGCATTTT. Amino acid sequence: CASSVAGSNQPQHF.

The table lists this clone with a count of one. The CDR3 DNA is TGTGCCTGGAGTAAACGGGACAGGGGTCATCAGCCCCAGCATTTT. This encodes CAWSKRDRGHQPQHF. The chain couples TRBV30 to TRBJ1-5; 10 bases are shared with TRBD1. Trimming at V came to 2 bases and at J to 5 bases, leaving 6 bases not matched to a gene. CDR1 and CDR2 from the germline V gene are GTSNPN and SVGIG (reference sequence). The CDR3 sequence is 15 residues long.